Shown below are 25 T cell receptor beta chains from a single sample sequenced in a study of cytomegalovirus exposure and HLA in healthy donors. 60 Vbeta and 13 Jbeta primers were used in PCR. TCRdb keeps only in-frame clones here, not all; method: immunoSEQ multiplex PCR. Among some 130,000 clones listed, approximately 90% were seen once. Sequencing used PBMCs. These receptors were taken from a woman in her twenties or thirties in good health and CMV-seronegative.

The chain links TRBV7-9 to TRBJ2-2; the D is unclear. Germline lookup yields CDR1 SEHNR and CDR2 FQNEAQ (reference sequence). V was cut by 6 bases and J by 6 bases, with 17 bases left in between. This CDR3 is 15 amino acids long. The CDR3: CASSPRLERAGELFF. As DNA, the CDR3 is TGTGCCAGCAGTCCACGACTGGAGAGAGCCGGGGAGCTGTTTTTT.

The V gene is TRBV4-3, the J gene TRBJ2-1; D may be TRBD2 (6 bases). This CDR3 spans 14 amino acids. Germline V lookup: CDR1 LGHNA, CDR2 YSLEER. The V and J ends lost 4 bases and 4 bases respectively, with 11 bases between them. CDR3 region: CASSPRTIYNEQFF. In DNA form, the CDR3 reads TGCGCCAGCAGCCCCCGGACTATTTACAATGAGCAGTTCTTC.

This clone was counted between two and nine times. V gene TRBV5-1 combines with J gene TRBJ2-7; D call uncertain. The CDR3 sequence is 13 residues long. V shed 3 bases and J shed 3 bases, with 10 bases lying between them. Germline V lookup: CDR1 SGHRS, CDR2 YFSETQ. The CDR3 here is CASSSLDRYEQYF. Written as DNA, the CDR3 is TGCGCCAGCAGCTCGCTAGACCGCTACGAGCAGTACTTC.

This clone was observed a handful of times. This rearrangement joins TRBV18 to TRBJ2-7, with TRBD2 matching over 10 bases. Losses at the gene ends were 2 bases for V and 6 bases for J; bases not matched to a gene: 4. The V gene's germline CDR1 is KGHSH and CDR2 LQKENI. This CDR3 comprises 14 residues. This chain's CDR3 is CASSPTSGIAEQYF. CDR3 DNA sequence: TGTGCCAGCTCACCAACTAGCGGGATTGCCGAGCAGTACTTC.

This clone has a single count. The rearrangement links TRBV7-9 to TRBJ2-7, with 10 bases that match TRBD2. Per the germline V gene, CDR1 is SEHNR and CDR2 is FQNEAQ (reference sequence). V trimming: 5 bases; J trimming: 4 bases; junction bases outside the gene matches: 11. The length of the CDR3 is 16 residues. This CDR3 is CASSPFRVAGGYEQYF. CDR3 bases: TGTGCCAGCAGCCCATTTCGGGTAGCGGGAGGTTACGAGCAGTACTTC.

The chain carries TRBV9 and TRBJ2-7; D call uncertain. Looked up from germline, CDR1 is SGDLS and CDR2 is YYNGEE. V shed 1 base and J shed 6 bases, with 5 bases lying between them. This CDR3 has 11 amino acids. The CDR3: CASSVLCEQYF. In DNA, the CDR3 is TGTGCCAGCAGCGTATTATGCGAGCAGTACTTC.

In this sample, this clone turned up once. V is TRBV28 and J is TRBJ1-2; 7 bases align to TRBD1. The V and J ends lost 5 bases and 4 bases, in that order; junction bases with no gene match: 13. Per the germline V gene, CDR1 is MDHEN and CDR2 is SYDVKM. The CDR3 is 16 residues long. For the CDR3, the DNA is TGTGCCAGCAGTACGGGACAGTCGCATCTCACCTATGGCTACACCTTC. This sequence encodes CASSTGQSHLTYGYTF.

This rearrangement joins TRBV2 to TRBJ2-6, with D maybe TRBD1 (6 bases). V lost 4 bases to trimming and J lost 3 bases, with 13 bases between them. The CDR3 runs to 16 residues. Germline V gene data show CDR1 as SNHLY and CDR2 as FYNNEI. CDR3 residues: CASSATGPGGANVLTF. CDR3 sequence (DNA): TGTGCCAGCAGTGCGACAGGACCTGGTGGGGCCAACGTCCTGACTTTC.

V and J are TRBV28 and TRBJ1-2; D gene unclear. This CDR3 is built from 16 residues. CDR1 MDHEN and CDR2 SYDVKM come from the germline V gene. Between the trimmed V and J ends, which lost 2 bases and 4 bases, there was a span of 17 bases. CDR3 in DNA: TGTGCCAGCAGTTTAAGATGGGCTGGCAGCAGCTATGGCTACACCTTC. It codes for CASSLRWAGSSYGYTF.

The J gene is TRBJ2-7, the V gene TRBV27, with 7 nucleotides matching TRBD2. V trimming: 0 bases; J trimming: 6 bases; junction bases outside the gene matches: 2. Germline V gene data show CDR1 as MNHEY and CDR2 as SMNVEV (reference sequence). The CDR3 runs 13 residues. CDR3 amino acids: CASSLSASGEQYF. The CDR3 DNA reads as TGTGCCAGCAGTTTATCGGCTAGCGGCGAGCAGTACTTC.

The chain links TRBV28 to TRBJ1-5, with unresolved D. Germline V lookup: CDR1 MDHEN, CDR2 SYDVKM. This CDR3 is built from 16 residues. Here the CDR3 reads CVRLESLIDSNQPQHF. CDR3 DNA: TGTGTCCGCCTCGAGAGCCTTATCGATAGCAATCAGCCCCAGCATTTT.

The rearrangement joins TRBV4-3 to TRBJ2-1; D is perhaps TRBD1 (6 bases). The CDR3 contains 17 residues. CDR1 LGHNA and CDR2 YSLEER come from the germline V gene. Trimming took 0 bases from V and 6 from J, leaving 18 bases between them. The CDR3, as DNA: TGCGCCAGCAGCCAAGATGTGTACAGGGCAGGAAGCAATGAGCAGTTCTTC. It is translated as CASSQDVYRAGSNEQFF.

The chain has TRBV7-8 and TRBJ2-1; a possible D gene is TRBD2 (5 bases). V lost 1 base and J lost 4, with 8 bases in between. This CDR3 is 14 amino acids long. CDR1 is SGHVS, CDR2 FQNEAQ, per germline. In DNA form, the CDR3 reads TGTGCCAGCAGCTTAGTCGGGGATTACAATGAGCAGTTCTTC. The encoded protein is CASSLVGDYNEQFF.

The chain recombines TRBV10-3 with TRBJ2-2, with TRBD1 matching 7 bases. Per germline, CDR1 ENHRY and CDR2 SYGVKD. With V trimmed by 8 bases and J by 0 bases, 3 bases remained unmatched. The CDR3 consists of 14 residues. In nucleotides, the CDR3 is TGTGCCATCCGAGGGACAGCGAACACCGGGGAGCTGTTTTTT. It is translated as CAIRGTANTGELFF.

This chain links TRBV30 with TRBJ1-2; D perhaps matches TRBD1 (6 bases). V dropped 2 bases and J dropped 1 base, with 8 bases sitting between them. This CDR3 is 13 amino acids long. Germline assignment: CDR1 GTSNPN and CDR2 SVGIG (reference sequence). The CDR3 region has the DNA TGTGCCTGGAGTACGGACAGTAACTATGGCTACACCTTC. As protein: CAWSTDSNYGYTF.

The V call is TRBV2, the J call TRBJ2-2, with TRBD2 identical over 7 bases. Germline CDR1 SNHLY, CDR2 FYNNEI. Trimming cost V 4 bases and J 8 bases; bases outside gene matches: 4. The CDR3 consists of 13 residues. In nucleotides, the CDR3 is TGTGCCAGCAGTGCGACTAGCCGGGGGGAGCTGTTTTTT. This translates into CASSATSRGELFF.

V is TRBV11-1 and J is TRBJ2-3, with a weak D call TRBD2 (6 bases). The CDR3 extends over 16 amino acids. Germline assignment: CDR1 SGHAT and CDR2 FQDESV (reference sequence). Trimming left V 5 bases short and J 6 bases short, with 21 bases between. This CDR3 reads CASSLGLSGVSDTQYF. The CDR3, as DNA: TGTGCCAGCAGCCTAGGACTCTCGGGGGTATCGGATACGCAGTATTTT.

The J gene is TRBJ2-1, the V gene TRBV7-6, with 14 bases matching TRBD2. The germline CDR1 and CDR2 sequences are SGHVS and FNYEAQ. Trimming removed 5 bases from V and 6 bases from J; junction bases left unmatched: 9. This CDR3 has 17 amino acids. For the CDR3, the DNA is TGTGCCAGCAGCCCACGGACTAGCGGGGGGAAAGGCAATGAGCAGTTCTTC. It translates to CASSPRTSGGKGNEQFF.

The rearrangement links TRBV29-1 to TRBJ2-2, with D unresolved. The germline gives CDR1 SQVTM, CDR2 ANQGSEA. The germline V and J ends were trimmed by 5 bases and 5 bases, with 9 bases remaining between them. The CDR3 is 12 amino acids. CDR3 residues: CSVLSKTGELFF. The CDR3 bases are TGCAGCGTTCTTAGCAAAACCGGGGAGCTGTTTTTT.

The chain couples TRBV15 to TRBJ1-1; the D gene is possibly TRBD1 (6 bases). Trimming stripped 4 bases from V and 0 bases from J, with 15 bases between. Germline CDR1 LNHNV, CDR2 YYDKDF (reference sequence). The CDR3 consists of 16 residues. For the CDR3, the DNA is TGTGCCACCAGCAAGGGACACCTTCAACTGAACACTGAAGCTTTCTTT. Translation gives CATSKGHLQLNTEAFF.

V is TRBV7-2 and J is TRBJ1-2; D is unresolved. Germline V lookup: CDR1 SGHTA, CDR2 FQGNSA. The CDR3 has 15 amino acids. Trimming cost V 2 bases and J 1 base, with 11 bases left between them. The CDR3 DNA is TGTGCCAGCAGCTTAATGGCAGGTGATAACTATGGCTACACCTTC. This codes for CASSLMAGDNYGYTF.

This rearrangement joins TRBV7-9 to TRBJ2-7; D perhaps matches TRBD2 (5 bases). The V gene's germline CDR1 is SEHNR and CDR2 FQNEAQ (reference sequence). Trimming left V 3 bases short and J 3 bases short, with 9 bases between. This CDR3 comprises 13 residues. The CDR3 spells CASSFGDFYEQYF. As DNA, the CDR3 is TGTGCCAGCAGCTTCGGGGATTTCTACGAGCAGTACTTC.

This chain uses TRBV28 with TRBJ2-5, with a tentative D call TRBD1 (6 bases). CDR3 length: 14 amino acids. V was trimmed by 3 bases and J by 2 bases, leaving 10 bases between them. Germline CDR1 reads MDHEN; CDR2 reads SYDVKM. The CDR3 bases are TGTGCCAGCAGTTTGGGCGGACAGCAAGAGACCCAGTACTTC. It is translated as CASSLGGQQETQYF.

The V gene is TRBV4-1, the J gene TRBJ2-7; 8 bases map to TRBD1. The germline V gene encodes CDR1 MGHRA and CDR2 YSYEKL. V trimming: 4 bases; J trimming: 6 bases; junction bases outside the gene matches: 8. This CDR3 is built from 14 residues. The CDR3 DNA is TGCGCCAGCAGCCGAAACTCAGACAGGGGCGAGCAGTACTTC. Protein sequence: CASSRNSDRGEQYF.

The chain recombines TRBV19 with TRBJ2-7; 8 positions match TRBD1. V lost 5 bases to trimming and J lost 6 bases; unmatched junction nucleotides: 9. The V gene's germline CDR1 is LNHDA and CDR2 SQIVND (reference sequence). The CDR3 is 14 residues long. CDR3 in DNA: TGTGCCAGTAGTTTCCACGCGGACAGGGTCGAGCAGTACTTC. This translates into CASSFHADRVEQYF.